A single sample is the source of the 15 T cell receptor beta chains below, sequenced in a study of blood T cell repertoires in COVID-19. Generated by immunoSEQ multiplex PCR, the TCRdb table keeps only in-frame clones and is missing some. This table holds 40,000 or so clones, more than 75% found once. The sequenced sample consisted of peripheral blood. Receptors were obtained from a human donor in a cohort sampled during active COVID-19.

This chain joins TRBV15 and TRBJ1-2; D is uncertain. The CDR3 length is 12 residues. Trimming pared 8 bases from V and 5 bases from J, leaving 12 bases between. Germline lookup yields CDR1 LNHNV and CDR2 YYDKDF (reference sequence). The CDR3 sequence: CATAGEGYGYTF. Here the CDR3 DNA reads TGTGCCACCGCCGGGGAGGGTTATGGCTACACCTTC.

CDR3 loop: CASSLAESRYGYTF. CDR3 sequence (DNA): TGCGCCAGCAGCTTGGCTGAGTCCCGCTATGGCTACACCTTC. V is TRBV5-1 and J is TRBJ1-2; D is undetermined. The germline V and J ends were trimmed by 0 bases and 4 bases, with 10 bases remaining between them. Germline CDR1 is SGHRS and CDR2 is YFSETQ. This CDR3 is 14 amino acids long.

The chain combines TRBV5-1 with TRBJ2-3; 8 bases are a match to TRBD2. The ends lost 2 bases at V and 2 bases at J; junction bases unmatched: 7. CDR1 and CDR2 from the germline V gene are SGHRS and YFSETQ. The length of the CDR3 is 16 residues. CDR3 sequence reads: CASSLGIAGNTDTQYF. CDR3 coding DNA: TGCGCCAGCAGCTTAGGAATAGCGGGAAACACAGATACGCAGTATTTT. The whole variable domain, filled in from reference TRBV5-1 and TRBJ2-3, reads KAGVTQTPRYLIKTRGQQVTLSCSPISGHRSVSWYQQTPGQGLQFLFEYFSETQRNKGNFPGRFSGRQFSNSRSEMNVSTLELGDSALYLCASSLGIAGNTDTQYFGPGTRLTVL.

V is TRBV7-9 and J is TRBJ1-1; no clear D gene. V was trimmed by 5 bases and J by 3 bases, leaving 13 bases between them. The germline gives CDR1 SEHNR, CDR2 FQNEAQ (reference sequence). The CDR3 extends over 14 amino acids. The CDR3 reads CASSPQSGDTEAFF. CDR3 coding DNA: TGTGCCAGCAGCCCCCAATCCGGGGACACTGAAGCTTTCTTT.

The chain carries TRBV19 and TRBJ2-7; no reliable D call. This CDR3 has 18 amino acids. Trimming pared 3 bases from V and 1 base from J, leaving 22 bases between. CDR1 LNHDA and CDR2 SQIVND come from the germline V gene (reference sequence). CDR3 DNA: TGTGCCAGTAGTATTTTGCCCCCTTCGCAGGCAAATTCCTACGAGCAGTACTTC. Translation: CASSILPPSQANSYEQYF.

The rearrangement links TRBV9 to TRBJ2-3; D unclear. Germline loops: CDR1 SGDLS, CDR2 YYNGEE. The V end was cut by 0 bases, the J end by 6 bases, with 11 bases between. There are 14 residues in the CDR3. CDR3 in amino acids: CASSVAPPSDTQYF. In DNA, the CDR3 is TGTGCCAGCAGCGTAGCCCCCCCCTCCGATACGCAGTATTTT. Combining the CDR3 with reference TRBV9 and TRBJ2-3 gives the whole variable domain DSGVTQTPKHLITATGQRVTLRCSPRSGDLSVYWYQQSLDQGLQFLIQYYNGEERAKGNILERFSAQQFPDLHSELNLSSLELGDSALYFCASSVAPPSDTQYFGPGTRLTVL.

CDR3 amino acids: CASIGQGHGYTF. The CDR3, as DNA: TGTGCCAGCATTGGACAGGGCCATGGCTACACCTTC. The chain has TRBV2 and TRBJ1-2; 8 bases match TRBD1. Germline CDR1 and CDR2: SNHLY and FYNNEI. Losses at the gene ends were 7 bases for V and 6 bases for J; bases not matched to a gene: 4. This CDR3 is 12 amino acids long.

This chain uses TRBV18 with TRBJ1-1; D not certain. V lost 3 bases and J lost 5, with 4 bases in between. Germline CDR1 reads KGHSH; CDR2 reads LQKENI. The CDR3 spans 11 residues. The DNA for the CDR3 is TGTGCCAGCTCACCCCGGACTGAAGCTTTCTTT. Protein product: CASSPRTEAFF. The full variable domain, with the rest looked up from reference TRBV18 and TRBJ1-1, is NAGVMQNPRHLVRRRGQEARLRCSPMKGHSHVYWYRQLPEEGLKFMVYLQKENIIDESGMPKERFSAEFPKEGPSILRIQQVVRGDSAAYFCASSPRTEAFFGQGTRLTVV.

In DNA, the CDR3 is TGTGCCAGCAGCCCAGGCTGGACAGGGGCATCCCTCGAATACGATGAGCAGTTCTTC. This codes for CASSPGWTGASLEYDEQFF. This rearrangement joins TRBV7-2 to TRBJ2-1; 9 bases are shared with TRBD1. V dropped 5 bases and J dropped 8; count of bases not matched to a gene: 22. This CDR3 is 19 amino acids long. Germline V gene data show CDR1 as SGHTA and CDR2 as FQGNSA. Together with reference TRBV7-2 and TRBJ2-1, the CDR3 gives the full variable domain: GAGVSQSPSNKVTEKGKDVELRCDPISGHTALYWYRQSLGQGLEFLIYFQGNSAPDKSGLPSDRFSAERTGGSVSTLTIQRTQQEDSAVYLCASSPGWTGASLEYDEQFFGPGTRLTVL.

The chain recombines TRBV9 with TRBJ1-1; no clear D. From germline, CDR1 is SGDLS and CDR2 YYNGEE. This CDR3 is built from 13 residues. Trimming took 2 bases from V and 3 from J, leaving 8 bases between them. The CDR3, as DNA: TGTGCCAGCAGCGTTGTTTCGGACACTGAAGCTTTCTTT. It is translated as CASSVVSDTEAFF.

The genes are TRBV2 and TRBJ1-5; D perhaps matches TRBD1 (6 bases). CDR1 and CDR2 from the germline V gene are SNHLY and FYNNEI. V was shortened by 2 bases and J by 7 bases, with 9 bases between the two germline ends. The CDR3 consists of 13 residues. The CDR3 DNA sequence: TGTGCCAGCAGTGAAAGCAGGGGACAGCCCCAGCATTTT. It encodes CASSESRGQPQHF.

There are a few counts of this clone. The chain has TRBV2 and TRBJ2-3; TRBD1 matches 8 bases. Trimming took 8 bases from V and 1 from J; bases not matched to a gene: 5. The V gene's germline CDR1 is SNHLY and CDR2 FYNNEI. The CDR3 runs 14 residues. DNA of the CDR3: TGTGCCAGCCGGCCGGACAGGGGCACAGATACGCAGTATTTT. Translating gives CASRPDRGTDTQYF.

About this clone itself: At one end the junction does not follow the germline gene, possibly because of a read error. The chain links TRBV6-6 to TRBJ1-1; weak D call: TRBD1 (6 bases). Germline V gives CDR1 MNHNY, CDR2 SVGAGI (reference sequence). The CDR3 totals 13 residues. The CDR3: CASSYSSGDKDVF. CDR3 nucleotide sequence: TGTGCCAGCAGTTACTCTTCAGGGGACAAGGACGTCTTT.

This clone was picked up a small number of times. CDR3 residues: CASSHLGPRTNEKLFF. CDR3 sequence (DNA): TGTGCCAGCAGCCATTTGGGGCCCCGGACTAATGAAAAACTGTTTTTT. The V gene is TRBV7-8, the J gene TRBJ1-4, with D perhaps TRBD1 (5 bases). The germline V and J ends were trimmed by 5 bases and 2 bases, with 15 bases remaining between them. This CDR3 contains 16 residues. In germline, CDR1 is SGHVS, CDR2 FQNEAQ.

The chain joins TRBV10-3 to TRBJ1-4; D remains unclear. Trimming cost V 0 bases and J 5 bases, with 7 bases left between them. CDR3 length: 14 amino acids. Germline values: CDR1 ENHRY, CDR2 SYGVKD. DNA of the CDR3: TGTGCCATCAGTGAGTCGAAAGAGAATGAAAAACTGTTTTTT. It encodes CAISESKENEKLFF.